This T cell receptor (beta chain) was observed in a study of cytomegalovirus exposure and HLA in healthy donors. Study conclusions and caveats: A later analysis revealed that TCR association rates differed between HLA loci, peaking at DRB1 and bottoming out at HLA-C.

Turning to this clone: Antigen specificity is unknown.

The CDR3 loop spans 16 amino acids. V was trimmed by 5 bases and J by 6 bases, leaving 22 bases between them. Germline-derived CDR1 and CDR2 are SEHNR and FQNEAQ (reference sequence). With 60 Vbeta and 13 Jbeta primers, the PCR was carried out. Clones were sequenced by immunoSEQ multiplex PCR, and TCRdb holds only the in-frame ones, with some missing. The repertoire holds about 130,000 clones, with roughly 79% as singletons. Sample: PBMCs. The sequence came from a woman aged 50 to 60 in good health and CMV-seronegative. The V gene is TRBV7-9, the J gene TRBJ1-2; tentatively, D is TRBD1 (5 bases). In DNA, the CDR3 is TGTGCCAGCAGCCCCGGGCGGGGACGTGCCCCTCATGGCTACACCTTC. Residues: CASSPGRGRAPHGYTF.